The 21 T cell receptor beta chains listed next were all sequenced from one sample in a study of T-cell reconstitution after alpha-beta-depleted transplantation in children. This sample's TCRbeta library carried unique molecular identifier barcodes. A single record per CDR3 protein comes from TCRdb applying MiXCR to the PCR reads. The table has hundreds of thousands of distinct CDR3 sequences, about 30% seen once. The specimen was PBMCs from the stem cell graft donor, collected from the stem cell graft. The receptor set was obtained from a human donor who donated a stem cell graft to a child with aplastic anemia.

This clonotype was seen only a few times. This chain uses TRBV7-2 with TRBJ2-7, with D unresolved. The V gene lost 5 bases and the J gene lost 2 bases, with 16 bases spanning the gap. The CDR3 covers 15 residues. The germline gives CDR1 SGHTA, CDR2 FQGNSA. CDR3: CASSPGIHTTYEQYF. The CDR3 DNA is TGTGCCAGCAGCCCTGGGATTCATACCACCTACGAGCAGTACTTC.

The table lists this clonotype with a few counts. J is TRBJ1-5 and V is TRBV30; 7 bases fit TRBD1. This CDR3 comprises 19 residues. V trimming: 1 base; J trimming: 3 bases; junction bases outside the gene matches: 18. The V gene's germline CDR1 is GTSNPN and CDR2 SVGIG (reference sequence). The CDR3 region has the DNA TGTGCCTGGAGTGGAGCCGGGCCAAGGGGCAGGGGGATCAATCAGCCCCAGCATTTT. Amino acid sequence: CAWSGAGPRGRGINQPQHF.

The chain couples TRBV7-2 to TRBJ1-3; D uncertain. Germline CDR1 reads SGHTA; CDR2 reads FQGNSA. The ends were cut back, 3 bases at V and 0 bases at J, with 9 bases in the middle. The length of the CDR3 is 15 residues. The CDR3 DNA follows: TGTGCCAGCAGCTTGGAGAGTCTCTCTGGAAACACCATATATTTT. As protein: CASSLESLSGNTIYF.

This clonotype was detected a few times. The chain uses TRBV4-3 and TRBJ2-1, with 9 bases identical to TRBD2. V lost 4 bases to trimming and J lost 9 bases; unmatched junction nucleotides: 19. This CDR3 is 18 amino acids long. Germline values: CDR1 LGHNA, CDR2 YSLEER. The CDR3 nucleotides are TGCGCCAGCAGCCGCGAGACTCTGGCGGGAGGGCCACCCCCTGAGCAGTTCTTC. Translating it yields CASSRETLAGGPPPEQFF.

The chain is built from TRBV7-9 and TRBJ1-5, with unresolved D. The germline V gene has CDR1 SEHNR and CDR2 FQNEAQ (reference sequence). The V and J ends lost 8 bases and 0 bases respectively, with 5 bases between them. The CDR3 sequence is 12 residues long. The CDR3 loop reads CASGNSNQPQHF. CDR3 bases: TGTGCCAGCGGGAATAGCAATCAGCCCCAGCATTTT.

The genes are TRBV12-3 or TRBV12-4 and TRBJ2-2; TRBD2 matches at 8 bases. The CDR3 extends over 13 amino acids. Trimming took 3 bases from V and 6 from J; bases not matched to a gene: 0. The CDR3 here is CASSFGGAGELFF. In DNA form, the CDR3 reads TGTGCCAGCAGTTTCGGGGGGGCCGGGGAGCTGTTTTTT.

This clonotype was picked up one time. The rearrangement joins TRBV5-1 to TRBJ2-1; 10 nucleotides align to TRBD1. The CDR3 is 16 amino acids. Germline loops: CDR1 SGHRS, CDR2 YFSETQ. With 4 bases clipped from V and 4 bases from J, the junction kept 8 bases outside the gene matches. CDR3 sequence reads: CASSAGDRGLYNEQFF. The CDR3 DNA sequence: TGCGCCAGCAGCGCCGGTGACAGGGGGCTGTACAATGAGCAGTTCTTC. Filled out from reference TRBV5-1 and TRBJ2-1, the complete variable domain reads KAGVTQTPRYLIKTRGQQVTLSCSPISGHRSVSWYQQTPGQGLQFLFEYFSETQRNKGNFPGRFSGRQFSNSRSEMNVSTLELGDSALYLCASSAGDRGLYNEQFFGPGTRLTVL.

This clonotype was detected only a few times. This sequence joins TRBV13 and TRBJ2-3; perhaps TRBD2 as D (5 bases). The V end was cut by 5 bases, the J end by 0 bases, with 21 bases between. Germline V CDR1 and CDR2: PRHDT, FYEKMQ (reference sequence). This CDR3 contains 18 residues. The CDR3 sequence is CASSLRSREPPSTDTQYF. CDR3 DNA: TGTGCCAGCAGCCTAAGGTCGAGGGAGCCCCCTAGCACAGATACGCAGTATTTT.

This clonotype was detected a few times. The CDR3 reads CASSSLQGGTEAFF. The CDR3 DNA reads as TGTGCCAGCAGCTCTCTACAGGGGGGCACTGAAGCTTTCTTT. The chain has TRBV7-2 and TRBJ1-1; 8 bases line up with TRBD1. The junction had 5 bases not matched to a gene; V was cut back by 4 bases and J by 4 bases. The CDR3 is 14 amino acids. The germline gives CDR1 SGHTA, CDR2 FQGNSA.

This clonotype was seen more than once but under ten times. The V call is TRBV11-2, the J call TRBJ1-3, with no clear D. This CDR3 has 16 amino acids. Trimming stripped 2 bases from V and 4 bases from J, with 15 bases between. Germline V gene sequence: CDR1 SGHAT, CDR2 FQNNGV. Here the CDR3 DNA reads TGTGCCAGCAGCTTAAACCGGCAGACAACAGGAAACACCATATATTTT. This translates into CASSLNRQTTGNTIYF.

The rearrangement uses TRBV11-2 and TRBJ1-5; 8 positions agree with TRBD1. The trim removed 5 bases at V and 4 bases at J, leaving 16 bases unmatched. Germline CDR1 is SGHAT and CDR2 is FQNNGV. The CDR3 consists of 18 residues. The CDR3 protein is CASSPDYLGQGGNQPQHF. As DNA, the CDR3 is TGTGCCAGCAGCCCCGATTACCTAGGACAGGGAGGGAATCAGCCCCAGCATTTT.

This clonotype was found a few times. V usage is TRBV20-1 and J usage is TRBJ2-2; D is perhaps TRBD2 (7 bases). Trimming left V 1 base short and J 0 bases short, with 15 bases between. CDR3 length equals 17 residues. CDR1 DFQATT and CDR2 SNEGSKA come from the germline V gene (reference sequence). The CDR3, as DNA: TGCAGTGCTAGAGGGGGGGCTAGCGGACCGAACACCGGGGAGCTGTTTTTT. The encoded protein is CSARGGASGPNTGELFF.

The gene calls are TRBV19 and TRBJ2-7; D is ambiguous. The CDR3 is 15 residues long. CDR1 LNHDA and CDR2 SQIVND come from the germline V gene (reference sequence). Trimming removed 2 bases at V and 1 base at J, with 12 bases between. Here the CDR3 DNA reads TGTGCCAGTAGTATATCGGCCTCCGGATCCTACGAGCAGTACGTC. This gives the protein CASSISASGSYEQYV.

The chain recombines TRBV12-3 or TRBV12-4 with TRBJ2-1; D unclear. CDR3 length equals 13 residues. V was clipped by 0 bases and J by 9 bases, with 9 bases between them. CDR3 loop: CASSLARQVEQFF. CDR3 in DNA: TGTGCCAGCAGTTTAGCTAGGCAGGTTGAGCAGTTCTTC.

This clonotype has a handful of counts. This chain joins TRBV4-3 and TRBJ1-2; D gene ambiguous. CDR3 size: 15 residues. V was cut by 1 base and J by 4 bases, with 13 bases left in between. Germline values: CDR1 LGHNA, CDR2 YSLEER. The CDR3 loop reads CASSQALDASYGYTF. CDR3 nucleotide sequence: TGCGCCAGCAGCCAAGCTTTGGACGCCAGCTATGGCTACACCTTC.

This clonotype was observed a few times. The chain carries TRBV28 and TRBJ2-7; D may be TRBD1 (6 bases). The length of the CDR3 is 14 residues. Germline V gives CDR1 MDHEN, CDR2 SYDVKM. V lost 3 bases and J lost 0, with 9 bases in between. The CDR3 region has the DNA TGTGCCAGCAGTTTGCAGGGGAACTCCTACGAGCAGTACTTC. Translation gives CASSLQGNSYEQYF.

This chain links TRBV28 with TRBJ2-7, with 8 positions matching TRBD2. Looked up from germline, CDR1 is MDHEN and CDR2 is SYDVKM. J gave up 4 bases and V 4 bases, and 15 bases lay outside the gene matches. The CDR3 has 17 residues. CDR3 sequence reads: CASSSHPLAGLVYEQYF. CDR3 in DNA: TGTGCCAGCAGTTCCCATCCGCTCGCGGGACTAGTATACGAGCAGTACTTC.

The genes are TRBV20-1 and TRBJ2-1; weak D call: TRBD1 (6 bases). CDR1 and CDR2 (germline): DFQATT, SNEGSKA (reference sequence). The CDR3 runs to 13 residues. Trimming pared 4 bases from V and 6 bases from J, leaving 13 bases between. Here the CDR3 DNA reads TGCAGTGCTACGCGAGGGGGTTTCAATGAGCAGTTCTTC. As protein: CSATRGGFNEQFF.

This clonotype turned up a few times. The CDR3 region is CASSRGNNSPLHF. CDR3 sequence (DNA): TGTGCCAGCTCGAGGGGTAACAATTCACCCCTCCACTTT. The genes are TRBV9 and TRBJ1-6, with a possible D match to TRBD1 (5 bases). CDR1 is SGDLS and CDR2 is YYNGEE in the germline V gene. Trimming left V 7 bases short and J 7 bases short, with 12 bases between. This CDR3 spans 13 amino acids.

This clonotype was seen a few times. The CDR3 DNA follows: TGTGCCAGCAGCCGGACGACAGGGCGGGGCTATGGCTACACCTTC. Translation: CASSRTTGRGYGYTF. The chain carries TRBV3-1 and TRBJ1-2; 7 nucleotides align to TRBD1. CDR1 is LGHDT, CDR2 YNNKEL, per germline (reference sequence). The ends lost 4 bases at V and 4 bases at J; junction bases unmatched: 9. This CDR3 spans 15 amino acids. Variable domain in full (rest from reference TRBV3-1 and TRBJ1-2): DTAVSQTPKYLVTQMGNDKSIKCEQNLGHDTMYWYKQDSKKFLKIMFSYNNKELIINETVPNRFSPKSPDKAHLNLHINSLELGDSAVYFCASSRTTGRGYGYTFGSGTRLTVV.

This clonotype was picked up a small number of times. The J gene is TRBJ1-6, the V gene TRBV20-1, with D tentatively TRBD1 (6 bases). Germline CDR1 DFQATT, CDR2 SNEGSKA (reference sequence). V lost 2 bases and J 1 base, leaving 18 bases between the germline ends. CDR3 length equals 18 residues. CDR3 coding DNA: TGCAGTGCTAGACGGCTTAAGGGGACAAGATCCTATAATTCACCCCTCCACTTT. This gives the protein CSARRLKGTRSYNSPLHF.